These T cell receptor beta chains were read from a single sample in a study of cytomegalovirus exposure and HLA in healthy donors. Using immunoSEQ multiplex PCR, the repertoire was profiled, and TCRdb retains in-frame clones only, with some absent. The sample comprises roughly 190,000 clones, 86% of which are singletons, and 7.2% rests with the top ten. The specimen sequenced was PBMCs. The receptors originated from a man aged 30-40 years in good health and CMV-seropositive. Both conserved end residues are part of each CDR3. D genes are given only for firm matches. Expanded clones are given a class, and other clones once, few, many or no size at all.

j_call v_call clone_size d_call cdr3_aa cdr3_nt
TRBJ2-3 TRBV7-3 NA NA CASSLNPSGTDTQYF TGTGCCAGCAGCTTAAACCCCTCCGGCACAGATACGCAGTATTTT
TRBJ2-1 TRBV19 NA NA CASSMEGGGAEQFF TGTGCCAGTAGTATGGAGGGAGGAGGGGCTGAGCAGTTCTTC
TRBJ1-2 TRBV4-3 NA NA CASSQEAQGDYGYTF TGCGCCAGCAGCCAAGAGGCGCAGGGAGACTATGGCTACACCTTC
TRBJ2-7 TRBV19 few TRBD1 CASSIADREFREQYF TGTGCCAGTAGTATAGCGGACAGGGAGTTTCGAGAGCAGTACTTC
TRBJ2-2 TRBV28 NA TRBD2 CASSFKSGGTGELFF TGTGCCAGCAGTTTTAAAAGCGGGGGCACCGGGGAGCTGTTTTTT
TRBJ2-5 TRBV5-6 NA TRBD2 CASSPRLANQETQYF TGTGCCAGCAGCCCCAGACTAGCGAATCAAGAGACCCAGTACTTC
TRBJ2-1 TRBV19 NA TRBD2 CASSIGELAVTVYNEQFF TGTGCCAGTAGTATAGGTGAACTAGCGGTAACCGTCTACAATGAGCAGTTCTTC
TRBJ2-7 TRBV5-6 NA NA CASSSPGSFYEQYF TGTGCCAGCAGCTCCCCCGGGTCTTTCTACGAGCAGTACTTC
TRBJ2-4 TRBV28 once TRBD2 CASSLGGLAGGAGQYF TGTGCCAGCAGTTTGGGGGGACTAGCGGGAGGGGCAGGTCAGTACTTC
TRBJ1-4 TRBV7-8 NA NA CASHGPRSEKLFF TGTGCCAGCCACGGACCCCGCTCGGAAAAACTGTTTTTT
TRBJ2-5 TRBV6-1 NA NA CASTQRNQETQYF TGTGCCAGCACCCAACGGAATCAAGAGACCCAGTACTTC
TRBJ1-2 TRBV4-3 few NA CASSQDPSRGYTF TGCGCCAGCAGCCAAGACCCCTCACGGGGCTACACCTTC
TRBJ2-7 TRBV11-1 few TRBD2 CASSEGTSGRREQYF TGTGCCAGCAGCGAAGGGACTAGCGGGAGACGTGAGCAGTACTTC
TRBJ2-7 TRBV5-1 NA NA CANSLADEGRAYSEQYF TGCGCCAACAGCTTGGCGGACGAGGGACGGGCCTATAGCGAGCAGTACTTC
TRBJ1-1 TRBV6-5 NA NA CASSYGGGMNTEAFF TGTGCCAGCAGTTACGGGGGAGGGATGAACACTGAAGCTTTCTTT
TRBJ2-7 TRBV7-3 NA TRBD2 CASSLGTSGSDEQYF TGTGCCAGCAGCCTCGGGACTAGCGGGAGCGACGAGCAGTACTTC
TRBJ1-2 TRBV28 NA NA CASSLRFPGPYGYTF TGTGCCAGCAGTTTAAGATTCCCGGGCCCCTATGGCTACACCTTC
TRBJ1-5 TRBV2 NA TRBD1 CASSGGQGGQPQHF TGTGCCAGCAGTGGAGGACAGGGGGGTCAGCCCCAGCATTTT
TRBJ1-1 TRBV27 NA NA CASSPYRGGEAEAFF TGTGCCAGCAGTCCCTATCGTGGGGGCGAGGCTGAAGCTTTCTTT
TRBJ1-2 TRBV4-3 NA NA CASSQDRGVRRNGYTF TGCGCCAGCAGCCAAGATCGGGGGGTGCGCCGGAACGGCTACACCTTC
TRBJ2-7 TRBV28 few NA CASSLAGGNYEQYF TGTGCCAGCAGTTTGGCGGGTGGGAACTACGAGCAGTACTTC
TRBJ2-3 TRBV7-9 NA NA CASSSTANTQYF TGTGCCAGCAGCTCGACAGCAAATACGCAGTATTTT
TRBJ1-1 TRBV28 NA NA CASSLPGANTEAFF TGTGCCAGCAGCCTTCCAGGAGCGAACACTGAAGCTTTCTTT
TRBJ1-4 TRBV6-1 NA NA CASTGRDSTNEKLFF TGTGCCAGCACAGGCAGGGATTCGACTAATGAAAAACTGTTTTTT
TRBJ2-5 TRBV9 NA NA CASSDDEQETQYF TGTGCCAGCAGCGACGACGAGCAAGAGACCCAGTACTTC
TRBJ2-3 TRBV4-3 NA NA CASSQERRGSTDTQYF TGCGCCAGCAGCCAAGAAAGGCGGGGAAGCACAGATACGCAGTATTTT